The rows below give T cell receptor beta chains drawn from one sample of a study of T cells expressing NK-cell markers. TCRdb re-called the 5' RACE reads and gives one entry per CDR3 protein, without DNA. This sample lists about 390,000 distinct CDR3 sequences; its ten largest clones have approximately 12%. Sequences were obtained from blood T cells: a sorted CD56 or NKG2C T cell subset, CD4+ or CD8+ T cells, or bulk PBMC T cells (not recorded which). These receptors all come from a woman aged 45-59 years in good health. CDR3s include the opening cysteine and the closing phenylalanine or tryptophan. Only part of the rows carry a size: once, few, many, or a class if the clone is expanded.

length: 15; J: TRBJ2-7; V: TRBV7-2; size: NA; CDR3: CASSLSLAGVDEQYF
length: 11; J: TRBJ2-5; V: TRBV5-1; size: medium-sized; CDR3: CASSLEETQYF
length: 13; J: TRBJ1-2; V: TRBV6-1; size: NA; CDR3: CASTPGGGGDYTF
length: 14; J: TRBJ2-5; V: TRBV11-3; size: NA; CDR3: CASSSGASRETQYF
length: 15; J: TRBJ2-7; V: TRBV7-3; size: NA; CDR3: CASSSGQIRGDEQYF
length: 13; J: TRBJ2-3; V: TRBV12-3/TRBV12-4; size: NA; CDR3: CASGQGQTDTQYF
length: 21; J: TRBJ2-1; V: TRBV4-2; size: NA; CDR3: CASSQVRTGGRSGRAYNEQFF
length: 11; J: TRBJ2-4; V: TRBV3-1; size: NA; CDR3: CASFGGNIQYF
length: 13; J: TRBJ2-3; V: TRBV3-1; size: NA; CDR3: CASRGELTDTQYF
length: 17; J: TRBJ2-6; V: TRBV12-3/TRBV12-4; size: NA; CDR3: CASRKLRDRAGANVLTF
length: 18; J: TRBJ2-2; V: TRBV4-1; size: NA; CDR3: CASSPAPGGHPNTGELFF
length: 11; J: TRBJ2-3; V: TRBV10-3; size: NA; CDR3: CATRFGDTQYF
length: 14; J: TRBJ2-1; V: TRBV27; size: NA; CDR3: CASSLLTKGNEQFF
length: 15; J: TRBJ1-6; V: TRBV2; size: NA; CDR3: CASRLESSYNSPLHF
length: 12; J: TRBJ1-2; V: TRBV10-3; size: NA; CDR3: CAIKTASEGYTF
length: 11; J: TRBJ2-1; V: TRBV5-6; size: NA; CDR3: CASSRELRQFF
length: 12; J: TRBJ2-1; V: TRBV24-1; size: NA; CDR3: CATSDVAGLQFF
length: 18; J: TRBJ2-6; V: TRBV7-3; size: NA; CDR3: CASSTSTGTSAGANVLTF
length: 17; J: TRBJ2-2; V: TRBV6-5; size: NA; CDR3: CASSYSNTLAGAGELFF
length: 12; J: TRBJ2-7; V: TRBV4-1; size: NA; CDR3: CASSTGTSEQYF
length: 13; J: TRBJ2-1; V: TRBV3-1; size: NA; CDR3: CASSQDPRGEQFF
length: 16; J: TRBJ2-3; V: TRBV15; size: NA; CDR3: CATSRDPGRRGDTQYF
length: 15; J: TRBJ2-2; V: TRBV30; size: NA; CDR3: CAWSLADANTGELFF
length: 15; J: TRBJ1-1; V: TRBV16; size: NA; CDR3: CASSPRTGSDTEAFF
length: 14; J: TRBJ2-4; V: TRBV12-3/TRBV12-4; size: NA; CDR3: CASSLGERGNIQYF
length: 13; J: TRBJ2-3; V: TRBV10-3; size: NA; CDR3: CANKNASTDTQYF
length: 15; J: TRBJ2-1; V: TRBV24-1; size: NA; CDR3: CATSEIVGTYNEQFF
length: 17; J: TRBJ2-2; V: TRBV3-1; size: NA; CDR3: CASSRGLAGVQGGELFF
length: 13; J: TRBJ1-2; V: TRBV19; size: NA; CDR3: CASGETGAGGYTF
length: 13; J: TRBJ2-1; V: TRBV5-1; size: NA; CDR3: CASGRDYEDEQFF
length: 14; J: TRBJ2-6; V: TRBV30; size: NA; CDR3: CACWLGSGANVLTF
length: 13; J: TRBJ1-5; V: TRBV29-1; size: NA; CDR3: CSVLVQGMQPQHF
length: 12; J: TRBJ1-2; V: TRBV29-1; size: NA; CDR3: CSVGGGGYGYTF
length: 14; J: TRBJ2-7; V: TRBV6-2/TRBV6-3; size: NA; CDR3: CASIEGGPVNEQYF
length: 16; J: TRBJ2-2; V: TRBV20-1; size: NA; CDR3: CSARHGLAGDTGELFF
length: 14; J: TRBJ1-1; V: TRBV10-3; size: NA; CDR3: CAIRPEGSNTEAFF
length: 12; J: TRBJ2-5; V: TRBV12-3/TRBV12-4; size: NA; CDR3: CASWAGQETQYF
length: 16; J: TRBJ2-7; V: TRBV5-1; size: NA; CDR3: CASSPEGTSNSYEQYF
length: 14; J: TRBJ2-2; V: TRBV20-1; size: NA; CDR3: CSAQDRSHTGELFF
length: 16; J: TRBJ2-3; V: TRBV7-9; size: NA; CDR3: CASTGGGPLHTDTQYF
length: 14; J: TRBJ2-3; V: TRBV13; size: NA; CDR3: CASSFSGREDTQYF
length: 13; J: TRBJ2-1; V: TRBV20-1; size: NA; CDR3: CSAPKGTYNEQFF
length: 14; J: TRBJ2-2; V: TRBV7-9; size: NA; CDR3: CASSLILNTGELFF
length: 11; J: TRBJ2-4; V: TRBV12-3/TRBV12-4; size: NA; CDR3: CASSLAADQYF
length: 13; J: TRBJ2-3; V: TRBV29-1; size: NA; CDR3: CSVDWLAGGTQYF
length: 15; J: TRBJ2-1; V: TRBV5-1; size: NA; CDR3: CASTLTGGPGDEQFF
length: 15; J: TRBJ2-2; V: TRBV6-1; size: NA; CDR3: CASASVGGNTGELFF
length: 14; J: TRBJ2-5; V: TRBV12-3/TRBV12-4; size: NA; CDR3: CASSPGRLQETQYF